These 23 T cell receptor beta chains were all obtained from the same sample, sequenced in a study of T cells in tuberculosis. Sequenced by immunoSEQ multiplex PCR; TCRdb stores in-frame clones only, minus some. This sample carries about 30,000 clones, roughly 95% of them seen once, and the ten largest clones take approximately 8.2%. Sequenced material: PBMCs. The receptors originated from a donor aged 10-35 years with latent tuberculosis or without tuberculosis infection.

Relative to its sample, this clone is medium-sized. The gene calls are TRBV9 and TRBJ1-1, with TRBD1 identical over 10 bases. V trimming: 3 bases; J trimming: 11 bases; junction bases outside the gene matches: 10. Germline V gene lookup returns CDR1 SGDLS and CDR2 YYNGEE. The CDR3 has 14 residues. CDR3 sequence: CASSAETGGKVAFF. DNA of the CDR3: TGTGCCAGCAGCGCAGAGACAGGGGGCAAAGTCGCTTTCTTT.

This chain connects TRBV5-1 to TRBJ2-7; D gene unclear. Trimming took 0 bases from V and 0 from J, leaving 10 bases between them. The CDR3 totals 15 residues. CDR1 SGHRS and CDR2 YFSETQ come from the germline V gene. The chain's CDR3 is CASSLVVSSSYEQYF. CDR3 in DNA: TGCGCCAGCAGCTTGGTAGTCTCGAGCTCCTACGAGCAGTACTTC.

CDR3 sequence reads: CASSPRGRRGTNEKLFF. The CDR3 coding sequence is TGCGCCAGCAGCCCTAGGGGGCGGAGGGGTACTAATGAAAAACTGTTTTTT. The chain couples TRBV4-1 to TRBJ1-4; 7 positions agree with TRBD1. V lost 4 bases to trimming and J lost 2 bases; unmatched junction nucleotides: 10. The CDR3 covers 17 residues. Germline V gene data show CDR1 as MGHRA and CDR2 as YSYEKL.

The chain employs TRBV7-2 and TRBJ2-2; 7 bases match TRBD2. J lost 4 bases, V lost 7 bases, and 6 bases had no gene match. Germline lookup yields CDR1 SGHTA and CDR2 FQGNSA. The length of the CDR3 is 14 residues. CDR3 coding DNA: TGTGCCAGCACCTTCTCTAGCGGCACCGGGGAGCTGTTTTTT. Residues: CASTFSSGTGELFF.

This clone is deemed medium-sized. The chain uses TRBV11-3 and TRBJ2-5, with 14 positions matching TRBD2. Germline CDR1 and CDR2: SGHNT and YENEEA. V trimming: 5 bases; J trimming: 4 bases; junction bases outside the gene matches: 6. The CDR3 runs to 16 residues. The CDR3 region has the DNA TGTGCCAGCAGCGTCGGACTAGCGGGAGGAAGAGAGACCCAGTACTTC. This codes for CASSVGLAGGRETQYF.

V gene TRBV7-6 combines with J gene TRBJ2-5; 10 bases map to TRBD2. After removal of 4 bases from V and 5 bases from J, the junction contained 1 base not matched to a gene. CDR1 is SGHVS and CDR2 is FNYEAQ in the germline V gene. This CDR3 comprises 13 residues. CDR3 sequence (DNA): TGTGCCAGCAGCTCTAGCGGGGGCGAGACCCAGTACTTC. This translates into CASSSSGGETQYF.

The V gene is TRBV7-9, the J gene TRBJ2-7; no clear D gene. Per germline, CDR1 SEHNR and CDR2 FQNEAQ (reference sequence). V lost 3 bases and J lost 0, with 9 bases in between. This CDR3 is 14 amino acids long. CDR3 amino acids: CASSFGSSSYEQYF. In DNA, the CDR3 is TGTGCCAGCAGCTTTGGGTCTAGCTCCTACGAGCAGTACTTC.

This clone was detected once. The chain has TRBV4-1 and TRBJ1-1; a possible D gene is TRBD1 (6 bases). The CDR3 contains 16 residues. V was clipped by 5 bases and J by 5 bases, with 21 bases between them. Germline lookup yields CDR1 MGHRA and CDR2 YSYEKL. The CDR3 DNA follows: TGCGCCAGCAGCACCGCCATACAGGGTTGGAAGACTGAAGCTTTCTTT. Translating it yields CASSTAIQGWKTEAFF.

This clone was seen only once. This rearrangement joins TRBV19 to TRBJ2-1, with TRBD2 as a possible D gene (6 bases). CDR3 length equals 16 residues. The V gene lost 7 bases and the J gene lost 2 bases, with 18 bases spanning the gap. Germline loops: CDR1 LNHDA, CDR2 SQIVND (reference sequence). The CDR3 loop reads CASTQWGVKPYNEQFF. In nucleotides, the CDR3 is TGTGCCAGTACCCAGTGGGGGGTGAAACCCTACAATGAGCAGTTCTTC.

The V and J genes are TRBV2 and TRBJ2-2; D is possibly TRBD2 (5 bases). CDR3 length: 14 residues. V dropped 8 bases and J dropped 3 bases, with 13 bases sitting between them. The germline V gene encodes CDR1 SNHLY and CDR2 FYNNEI. The CDR3 protein is CASGEPADTGELFF. The CDR3 DNA follows: TGTGCCAGCGGGGAGCCCGCGGACACCGGGGAGCTGTTTTTT.

The chain is built from TRBV5-1 and TRBJ2-1; D is possibly TRBD1 (5 bases). Germline CDR1 SGHRS, CDR2 YFSETQ. The V and J ends lost 4 bases and 2 bases respectively, with 10 bases between them. CDR3 length: 14 residues. The CDR3 bases are TGCGCCAGCAGCCCGACAGTAACCTACAATGAGCAGTTCTTC. Amino acids: CASSPTVTYNEQFF.

The V gene is TRBV7-3, the J gene TRBJ2-1; TRBD2 matches 9 bases. There are 13 residues in the CDR3. CDR1 is SGHTA, CDR2 FQGTGA, per germline. The J segment lost 12 bases and the V segment lost 5 bases, leaving 8 bases of the junction unmatched. CDR3 protein: CASSAGLAFSQFF. The DNA of the CDR3 is TGTGCCAGCAGCGCGGGACTAGCCTTCTCGCAGTTCTTC.

The V call is TRBV15, the J call TRBJ2-7; D might be TRBD1 (7 bases). The CDR3 runs to 16 residues. Germline V CDR1 and CDR2: LNHNV, YYDKDF (reference sequence). The ends were cut back, 5 bases at V and 3 bases at J, with 20 bases in the middle. The CDR3 sequence is CATSSGVTGRFYEQYF. Written as DNA, the CDR3 is TGTGCCACCAGCTCCGGGGTGACAGGGAGGTTCTACGAGCAGTACTTC.

This clone is medium-sized by share. Other DNA variants within this sample encode the same CDR3. The J gene is TRBJ1-5, the V gene TRBV5-1; D not certain. This CDR3 spans 14 amino acids. The germline V gene encodes CDR1 SGHRS and CDR2 YFSETQ. Trimming took 1 base from V and 2 from J, leaving 7 bases between them. The CDR3: CASSLIGGNQPQHF. In nucleotides, the CDR3 is TGCGCCAGCAGCTTGATCGGAGGCAATCAGCCCCAGCATTTT.

This chain's CDR3 is CASSPKWTENTEAFF. Written as DNA, the CDR3 is TGTGCCAGCAGCCCTAAGTGGACAGAGAACACTGAAGCTTTCTTT. The genes are TRBV7-8 and TRBJ1-1, with TRBD1 as a possible D gene (6 bases). Trimming pared 5 bases from V and 1 base from J, leaving 14 bases between. Germline CDR1 and CDR2: SGHVS and FQNEAQ. The CDR3 is made up of 15 amino acids.

In its sample, this clone was seen a few times. V is TRBV19 and J is TRBJ1-1, with 7 positions matching TRBD1. The CDR3 runs to 17 residues. With 2 bases clipped from V and 0 bases from J, the junction kept 9 bases outside the gene matches. The germline gives CDR1 LNHDA, CDR2 SQIVND (reference sequence). CDR3 nucleotides: TGTGCCAGTAGTATATTGACAGGGACGTCCATGAACACTGAAGCTTTCTTT. It codes for CASSILTGTSMNTEAFF.

On this clone: The CDR3 does not close with the conserved phenylalanine or tryptophan, likely indicating a read error. The limits of the CDR3 on the DNA are not certain, so only TCRdb's listed CDR3 is given. The rearrangement joins TRBV28 to TRBJ1-4. In germline, CDR1 is MDHEN, CDR2 SYDVKM. The CDR3 region is 12 residues in length, termini included. The CDR3 here is CASSSDHQKWSL.

V and J are TRBV7-8 and TRBJ2-5; D call uncertain. The V end was cut by 0 bases, the J end by 5 bases, with 10 bases between. The CDR3 is 14 amino acids. Germline V gives CDR1 SGHVS, CDR2 FQNEAQ. The CDR3 nucleotides read TGTGCCAGCAGCTTAGCGCGAATAAGCGAGACCCAGTACTTC. Its translation is CASSLARISETQYF.

This chain connects TRBV28 to TRBJ1-1; possible D gene TRBD1, 5 bases. The CDR3 is 14 amino acids. Germline loops: CDR1 MDHEN, CDR2 SYDVKM. V lost 2 bases, J lost 0 bases, and 7 bases lay in between. The CDR3 loop is CASSLTGVNTEAFF. In DNA form, the CDR3 reads TGTGCCAGCAGTTTAACGGGGGTGAACACTGAAGCTTTCTTT.

This chain links TRBV4-1 with TRBJ2-7, with D possibly matching TRBD1 (6 bases). Trimming took off 4 bases at V and 3 bases at J, with 13 bases between the two ends. This CDR3 contains 14 residues. The germline V gene has CDR1 MGHRA and CDR2 YSYEKL. The CDR3 region is CASSPPTGLYEQYF. The DNA for the CDR3 is TGCGCCAGCAGCCCACCGACAGGCCTCTACGAGCAGTACTTC.

The chain combines TRBV19 with TRBJ2-2; D possibly corresponds to TRBD2 (6 bases). The V gene lost 7 bases and the J gene lost 3 bases, with 15 bases spanning the gap. The CDR3 extends over 15 amino acids. CDR1 is LNHDA, CDR2 SQIVND, per germline (reference sequence). This CDR3 reads CASNPRGEYTGELFF. The CDR3 DNA follows: TGTGCCAGTAATCCCCGCGGGGAGTACACCGGGGAGCTGTTTTTT.

The chain has TRBV10-2 and TRBJ2-1; D may be TRBD1 (5 bases). The CDR3 is 16 amino acids. V was clipped by 6 bases and J by 1 base, with 16 bases between them. The V gene's germline CDR1 is WSHSY and CDR2 SAAADI. The CDR3 sequence: CASSARTGQSYNEQFF. The CDR3 DNA sequence: TGCGCCAGCAGCGCCCGGACCGGACAATCCTACAATGAGCAGTTCTTC.

The chain combines TRBV30 with TRBJ1-4; 9 bases are a match to TRBD1. The CDR3 is 16 amino acids. V lost 3 bases to trimming and J lost 6 bases; unmatched junction nucleotides: 11. In germline, CDR1 is GTSNPN, CDR2 SVGIG (reference sequence). The CDR3 loop is CAWRPDWDRVDEKLFF. In DNA form, the CDR3 reads TGTGCCTGGAGACCAGACTGGGACAGGGTTGATGAAAAACTGTTTTTT.